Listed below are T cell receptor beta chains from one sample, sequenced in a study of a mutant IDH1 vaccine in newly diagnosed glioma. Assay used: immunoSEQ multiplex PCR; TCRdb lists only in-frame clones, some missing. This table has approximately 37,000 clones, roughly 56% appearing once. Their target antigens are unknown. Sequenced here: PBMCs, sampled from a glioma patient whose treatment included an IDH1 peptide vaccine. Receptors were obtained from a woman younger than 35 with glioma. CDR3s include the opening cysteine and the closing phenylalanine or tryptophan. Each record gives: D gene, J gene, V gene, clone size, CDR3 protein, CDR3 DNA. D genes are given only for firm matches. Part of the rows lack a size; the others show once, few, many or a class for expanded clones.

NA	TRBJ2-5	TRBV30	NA	CAWSRNSGETQYF	TGTGCCTGGAGCCGAAATTCTGGAGAGACCCAGTACTTC
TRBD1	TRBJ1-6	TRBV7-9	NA	CASSRGQGNNSPLHF	TGTGCCAGCAGCCGAGGACAGGGGAATAATTCACCCCTCCACTTT
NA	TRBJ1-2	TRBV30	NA	CAWSFLGASGYTF	TGTGCCTGGAGTTTCCTGGGGGCATCTGGCTACACCTTC
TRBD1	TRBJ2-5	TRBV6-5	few	CASGGLGQGRETQYF	TGTGCCAGTGGAGGGTTGGGACAGGGACGAGAGACCCAGTACTTC
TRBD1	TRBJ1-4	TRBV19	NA	CASSENRGLSEKLFF	TGTGCCAGTAGCGAAAACAGGGGGCTAAGTGAAAAACTGTTTTTT
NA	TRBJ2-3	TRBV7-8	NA	CASSLVPGSPRDTQYF	TGTGCCAGCAGCTTAGTACCCGGGAGCCCCCGAGATACGCAGTATTTT
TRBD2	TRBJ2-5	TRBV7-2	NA	CASSSTSGRGETQYF	TGTGCCAGCAGCTCTACTAGCGGGAGGGGAGAGACCCAGTACTTC
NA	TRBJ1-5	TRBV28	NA	CASSLGTGPSNQPQHF	TGTGCCAGCAGTTTAGGGACGGGGCCTAGCAATCAGCCCCAGCATTTT
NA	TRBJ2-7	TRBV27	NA	CASSSPGLSSYEQYF	TGTGCCAGCAGTTCGCCGGGACTTAGCTCCTACGAGCAGTACTTC
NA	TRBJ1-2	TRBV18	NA	CASSPGQNYGYTF	TGTGCCAGCTCACCAGGACAGAACTATGGCTACACCTTC
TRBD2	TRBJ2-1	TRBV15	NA	CATSRPGGGSYNEQFF	TGTGCCACCAGCAGACCGGGGGGAGGGTCCTACAATGAGCAGTTCTTC
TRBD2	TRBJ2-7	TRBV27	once	CASSWSGSSYEQYF	TGTGCCAGCAGTTGGAGCGGGAGCTCCTACGAGCAGTACTTC
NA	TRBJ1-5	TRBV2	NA	CASRLGTLNQPQHF	TGTGCCAGCAGATTAGGGACACTGAATCAGCCCCAGCATTTT
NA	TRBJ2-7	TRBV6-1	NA	CASSEDRSGIYEQYF	TGTGCCAGCAGTGAAGACAGGTCGGGGATATACGAGCAGTACTTC
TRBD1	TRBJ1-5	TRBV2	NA	CASSEVGGGQPQHF	TGTGCCAGCAGTGAAGTAGGGGGCGGTCAGCCCCAGCATTTT
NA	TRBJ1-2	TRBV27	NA	CASSSGPYYGYTF	TGTGCCAGCAGTTCAGGGCCTTACTATGGCTACACCTTC
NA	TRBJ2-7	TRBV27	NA	CASSWGIAYEQYF	TGTGCCAGCAGTTGGGGGATAGCCTACGAGCAGTACTTC
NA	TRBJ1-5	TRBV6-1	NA	CASSEVTGPSNQPQHF	TGTGCCAGCAGTGAAGTTACAGGACCTAGCAATCAGCCCCAGCATTTT
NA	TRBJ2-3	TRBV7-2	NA	CASSLSPPWDTDTQYF	TGTGCCAGCAGCTTGTCCCCCCCGTGGGACACAGATACGCAGTATTTT
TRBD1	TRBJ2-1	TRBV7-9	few	CASSLGTGVNEQFF	TGTGCCAGCAGCTTGGGAACAGGGGTCAATGAGCAGTTCTTC
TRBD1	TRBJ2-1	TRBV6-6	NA	CASSYGQGSYEQFF	TGTGCCAGCAGTTACGGACAGGGGAGCTATGAGCAGTTCTTC